This T cell receptor (beta chain) was recovered during a study of CD8 T cells in ankylosing spondylitis. TCRdb independently ran MiXCR on the 5' RACE reads; one entry per CDR3 protein. The sample carries over 130,000 distinct CDR3 sequences, 40% to 50% recorded once. This clonotype occurred a few times. Its target is not known. The CDR3 is 14 amino acids. The germline CDR1 and CDR2 sequences are SEHNR and FQNEAQ (reference sequence). Between the trimmed V and J ends, which lost 8 bases and 4 bases, there was a span of 18 bases. Study observations and caveats: From matched ankylosing spondylitis synovial fluid, disease-linked clones were reportedly recovered at significantly enriched levels. Past research had described some motif variants in reactive arthritis synovial fluid and blood. Ankylosing spondylitis blood appeared to carry a characteristic TCR beta motif of roughly 8 highly homologous variants.

The sequencing input was synovial fluid, either unsorted or a sorted T cell fraction (not recorded which). The chain has TRBV7-9 and TRBJ2-7; a possible D gene is TRBD1 (6 bases). The clonotype was recovered from a male donor with ankylosing spondylitis. This CDR3 is CASSASNRVYEQYF. The CDR3 coding sequence is TGTGCCAGCTCAGCTTCAAACAGGGTTTACGAGCAGTACTTC.